The 24 T cell receptor beta chains below were found in one sample sequenced in a study of cytomegalovirus exposure and HLA in healthy donors. Produced via immunoSEQ multiplex PCR; TCRdb's table is partial and in-frame only. Of about 220,000 clones listed, 88% were seen once; the top ten hold around 3%. Sample: PBMCs. The receptor source for this set is a woman aged 18 to 35 in good health and CMV-seronegative.

The chain employs TRBV7-2 and TRBJ2-7, with 9 bases identical to TRBD2. Losses at the gene ends were 2 bases for V and 4 bases for J; bases not matched to a gene: 12. Germline V CDR1 and CDR2: SGHTA, FQGNSA. This CDR3 contains 17 residues. This CDR3 is CASSLLGWREGRYEQYF. CDR3 bases: TGTGCCAGCAGCTTACTTGGCTGGCGGGAGGGCCGGTACGAGCAGTACTTC.

This clone appeared once. The chain uses TRBV4-1 and TRBJ2-7, with 7 nucleotides matching TRBD2. This CDR3 is built from 16 residues. J was trimmed by 5 bases and V by 1 base; bases with no gene match: 11. In germline, CDR1 is MGHRA, CDR2 YSYEKL. The chain's CDR3 is CASSQVGGGRANEQYF. The CDR3 nucleotides read TGCGCCAGCAGCCAAGTAGGTGGGGGGAGGGCAAACGAGCAGTACTTC.

The chain joins TRBV18 to TRBJ2-5; D remains unclear. Germline loops: CDR1 KGHSH, CDR2 LQKENI. V was clipped by 2 bases and J by 5 bases, with 9 bases between them. The CDR3 has 13 residues. This CDR3 reads CASSPVGLETQYF. The CDR3 nucleotides read TGTGCCAGCTCACCAGTGGGCCTCGAGACCCAGTACTTC.

The rearrangement joins TRBV13 to TRBJ2-7; TRBD2 is a possible D gene (6 bases). The CDR3 spans 14 residues. CDR1 is PRHDT and CDR2 is FYEKMQ in the germline V gene (reference sequence). V lost 5 bases and J lost 2, with 13 bases in between. The CDR3 coding sequence is TGTGCCAGCAGCCAGGGACTTACAACCTACGAGCAGTACTTC. Its translation is CASSQGLTTYEQYF.

The chain uses TRBV6-5 and TRBJ2-7, with 8 bases matching TRBD1. After removal of 0 bases from V and 2 bases from J, the junction contained 6 bases not matched to a gene. This CDR3 contains 16 residues. Germline V gene lookup returns CDR1 MNHEY and CDR2 SVGAGI. The CDR3 DNA follows: TGTGCCAGCAGTTACTCGGAGACAGGGGTAACCTACGAGCAGTACTTC. As protein: CASSYSETGVTYEQYF.

The J gene is TRBJ2-3, the V gene TRBV5-4; 8 positions agree with TRBD2. This CDR3 comprises 15 residues. V lost 2 bases and J lost 8; bases outside the gene matches: 10. Germline V gives CDR1 SGHNT, CDR2 YYREEE (reference sequence). The CDR3 reads CASSFLGLGEVTQYF. CDR3 bases: TGTGCCAGCAGCTTTTTGGGACTAGGGGAAGTTACGCAGTATTTT.

The gene calls are TRBV9 and TRBJ1-4; D remains unclear. The CDR3 covers 14 residues. Looked up from germline, CDR1 is SGDLS and CDR2 is YYNGEE. V was trimmed by 0 bases and J by 0 bases, leaving 3 bases between them. The CDR3 spells CASSVATTNEKLFF. The CDR3 DNA sequence: TGTGCCAGCAGCGTAGCAACAACTAATGAAAAACTGTTTTTT.

The chain carries TRBV6-1 and TRBJ2-5; D not certain. The CDR3 has 11 residues. The V end was cut by 2 bases, the J end by 5 bases, with 3 bases between. The germline gives CDR1 MNHNS, CDR2 SASEGT. Here the CDR3 DNA reads TGTGCCAGCAGTGAATCGGAGACCCAGTACTTC. This codes for CASSESETQYF.

The chain has TRBV11-2 and TRBJ2-7, with D possibly being TRBD2 (5 bases). Per the germline V gene, CDR1 is SGHAT and CDR2 is FQNNGV. V lost 6 bases, J lost 2 bases, and 11 bases lay in between. The CDR3 has 13 residues. CDR3 residues: CASSRAGPYEQYF. As DNA, the CDR3 is TGTGCCAGCAGTAGGGCGGGCCCCTACGAGCAGTACTTC.

This clone has more than one count but fewer than ten. The chain joins TRBV29-1 to TRBJ2-1; 9 nucleotides agree with TRBD2. The CDR3 loop spans 14 amino acids. Germline V CDR1 and CDR2: SQVTM, ANQGSEA. Trimming took 5 bases from V and 4 from J; bases not matched to a gene: 6. CDR3 sequence reads: CSVLTSGTYNEQFF. The CDR3 DNA reads as TGCAGCGTTCTGACTAGCGGAACTTACAATGAGCAGTTCTTC.

V usage is TRBV5-6 and J usage is TRBJ2-3; D may be TRBD1 (6 bases). This CDR3 has 16 amino acids. CDR1 and CDR2 from the germline V gene are SGHDT and YYEEEE. The ends were cut back, 1 base at V and 6 bases at J, with 18 bases in the middle. CDR3: CASSLTLQGTSDTQYF. The CDR3 coding sequence is TGTGCCAGCAGCTTGACCTTGCAGGGGACCTCGGATACGCAGTATTTT. The whole variable domain, filled in from reference TRBV5-6 and TRBJ2-3, reads DAGVTQSPTHLIKTRGQQVTLRCSPKSGHDTVSWYQQALGQGPQFIFQYYEEEERQRGNFPDRFSGHQFPNYSSELNVNALLLGDSALYLCASSLTLQGTSDTQYFGPGTRLTVL.

This clone was detected only a few times. This CDR3 is CAWNQGGYTF. CDR3 in DNA: TGTGCCTGGAATCAGGGAGGCTACACCTTC. The chain uses TRBV30 and TRBJ1-2; possibly TRBD1 for D (5 bases). This CDR3 is built from 10 residues. V lost 4 bases and J lost 8, with 8 bases in between. Germline lookup yields CDR1 GTSNPN and CDR2 SVGIG (reference sequence). Using reference TRBV30 and TRBJ1-2 for the parts outside the CDR3, the full variable domain is SQTIHQWPATLVQPVGSPLSLECTVEGTSNPNLYWYRQAAGRGLQLLFYSVGIGQISSEVPQNLSASRPQDRQFILSSKKLLLSDSGFYLCAWNQGGYTFGSGTRLTVV.

In nucleotides, the CDR3 is TGCGCCAGCAGCCGAACGGGACAGGTGAATCAGCCCCAGCATTTT. It encodes CASSRTGQVNQPQHF. This chain connects TRBV4-1 to TRBJ1-5; the match to TRBD1 covers 8 bases. V lost 4 bases to trimming and J lost 4 bases; unmatched junction nucleotides: 6. CDR3 size: 15 residues. Germline V gene lookup returns CDR1 MGHRA and CDR2 YSYEKL.

The rearrangement joins TRBV27 to TRBJ2-7; 8 positions match TRBD1. The V gene's germline CDR1 is MNHEY and CDR2 SMNVEV (reference sequence). V was pared by 2 bases and J by 7 bases, with 7 bases of the junction left unmatched. There are 14 residues in the CDR3. DNA for the CDR3: TGTGCCAGCAGTTTAGTTTTGACAGGGGAAGAGCAGTACTTC. This translates into CASSLVLTGEEQYF.

The gene calls are TRBV27 and TRBJ2-7, with TRBD1 as a possible D gene (6 bases). The V gene lost 8 bases and the J gene lost 2 bases, with 13 bases spanning the gap. Germline loops: CDR1 MNHEY, CDR2 SMNVEV (reference sequence). The CDR3 totals 13 residues. The CDR3 here is CASGPGVTYEQYF. CDR3 coding DNA: TGTGCCAGCGGGCCAGGGGTAACCTACGAGCAGTACTTC.

This chain joins TRBV4-1 and TRBJ2-1; D is unclear. The CDR3 totals 15 residues. V shed 0 bases and J shed 4 bases, with 10 bases lying between them. Germline V gene sequence: CDR1 MGHRA, CDR2 YSYEKL. The CDR3 region has the DNA TGCGCCAGCAGCCAAGACGAATCCGGTTACAATGAGCAGTTCTTC. Encoded protein: CASSQDESGYNEQFF.

The CDR3: CASSVGRGMYNEQFF. In DNA form, the CDR3 reads TGTGCCAGCAGCGTGGGGCGGGGGATGTACAATGAGCAGTTCTTC. This chain connects TRBV9 to TRBJ2-1; TRBD2 agrees at 7 bases. V was pared by 2 bases and J by 4 bases, with 6 bases of the junction left unmatched. CDR1 and CDR2 from the germline V gene are SGDLS and YYNGEE. The length of the CDR3 is 15 residues.

The rearrangement uses TRBV5-1 and TRBJ2-5; 9 bases are a match to TRBD2. V shed 6 bases and J 6 bases; nucleotides not matched to a gene: 12. The CDR3 covers 15 residues. CDR1 and CDR2 from the germline V gene are SGHRS and YFSETQ. CDR3 DNA: TGCGCCAGCACCGATAGCGGGAGAGGGTTGCAGACCCAGTACTTC. Protein sequence: CASTDSGRGLQTQYF. Full variable domain (rest looked up from reference TRBV5-1 and TRBJ2-5): KAGVTQTPRYLIKTRGQQVTLSCSPISGHRSVSWYQQTPGQGLQFLFEYFSETQRNKGNFPGRFSGRQFSNSRSEMNVSTLELGDSALYLCASTDSGRGLQTQYFGPGTRLLVL.

This clone has at least ten counts. The chain carries TRBV30 and TRBJ2-3; D unclear. Germline V gene lookup returns CDR1 GTSNPN and CDR2 SVGIG (reference sequence). CDR3 length equals 16 residues. V lost 4 bases and J 0 bases, leaving 17 bases between the germline ends. The CDR3 is CAWNHPTSTSTDTQYF. The CDR3 DNA sequence: TGTGCCTGGAACCACCCAACGTCTACTAGCACAGATACGCAGTATTTT.

This chain's CDR3 is CAISEDRAGYTF. CDR3 nucleotide sequence: TGTGCCATCAGTGAGGACAGGGCTGGCTACACCTTC. This chain uses TRBV10-3 with TRBJ1-2, with 7 bases aligning to TRBD1. CDR3 length: 12 residues. V was clipped by 2 bases and J by 7 bases; unmatched bases: 1. Germline CDR1 reads ENHRY; CDR2 reads SYGVKD.

The chain links TRBV7-6 to TRBJ2-1; 10 bases agree with TRBD2. Germline CDR1 reads SGHVS; CDR2 reads FNYEAQ. Trimming took 2 bases from V and 4 from J; bases not matched to a gene: 8. The CDR3 is 17 amino acids. This chain's CDR3 is CASSLTIAGGPYNEQFF. Here the CDR3 DNA reads TGTGCCAGCAGCTTAACTATAGCGGGAGGCCCATACAATGAGCAGTTCTTC. Supplemented by reference TRBV7-6 and TRBJ2-1, the full variable domain reads GAGVSQSPRYKVTKRGQDVALRCDPISGHVSLYWYRQALGQGPEFLTYFNYEAQQDKSGLPNDRFSAERPEGSISTLTIQRTEQRDSAMYRCASSLTIAGGPYNEQFFGPGTRLTVL.

J is TRBJ2-7 and V is TRBV19; D perhaps matches TRBD2 (6 bases). The CDR3 loop spans 15 amino acids. Trimming removed 5 bases at V and 4 bases at J, with 18 bases between. Germline assignment: CDR1 LNHDA and CDR2 SQIVND (reference sequence). The CDR3 bases are TGTGCCAGTAGTCCCACCGGGGGATGGGATTACGAGCAGTACTTC. Translation gives CASSPTGGWDYEQYF.

The rearrangement links TRBV6-5 to TRBJ2-2, with 10 bases that match TRBD1. J gave up 10 bases and V 5 bases, and 7 bases lay outside the gene matches. The CDR3 is 14 residues long. CDR1 is MNHEY and CDR2 is SVGAGI in the germline V gene. DNA for the CDR3: TGTGCCAGCAGTACACGGACAGGGGGTGAGGAGCTGTTTTTT. Translating gives CASSTRTGGEELFF.

This clone appeared a single time. The V gene is TRBV10-2, the J gene TRBJ2-1, with 11 bases that match TRBD2. The V gene's germline CDR1 is WSHSY and CDR2 SAAADI. There are 18 residues in the CDR3. The V gene end was trimmed by 6 bases and the J gene end by 1 base; junction bases not matched to a gene: 11. CDR3 in DNA: TGCGCCAGCAGATTGGATAGCGGGAGGGCCAATTCCTACAATGAGCAGTTCTTC. It is translated as CASRLDSGRANSYNEQFF.